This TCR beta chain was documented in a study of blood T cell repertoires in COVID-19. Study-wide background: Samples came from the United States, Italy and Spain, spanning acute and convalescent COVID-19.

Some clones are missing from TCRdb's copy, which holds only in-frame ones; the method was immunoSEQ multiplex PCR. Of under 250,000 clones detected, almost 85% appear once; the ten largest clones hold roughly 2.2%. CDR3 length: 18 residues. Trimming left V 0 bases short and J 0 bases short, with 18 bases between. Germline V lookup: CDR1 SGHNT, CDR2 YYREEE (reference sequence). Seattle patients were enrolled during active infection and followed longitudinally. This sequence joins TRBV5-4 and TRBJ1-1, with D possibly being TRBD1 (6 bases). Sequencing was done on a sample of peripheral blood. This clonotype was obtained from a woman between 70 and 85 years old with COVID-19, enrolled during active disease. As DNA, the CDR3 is TGTGCCAGCAGCTTGGAAGGGGCAGGGGTATTTTTGAACACTGAAGCTTTCTTT. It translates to CASSLEGAGVFLNTEAFF.